This T cell receptor beta chain was found in a study of T cell responses to AZD1222 COVID-19 vaccine. The CDR3 loop spans 14 amino acids. V lost 7 bases and J lost 2, with 14 bases in between. Per germline, CDR1 SQVTM and CDR2 ANQGSEA. TCRdb's copy holds only in-frame clones and misses some; the assay was immunoSEQ multiplex PCR. In the table there are more than 80,000 clones, approximately 91% of which are singletons. The sequencing here drew on peripheral blood, taken on day 0 of AZD1222 vaccination. The chain joins TRBV29-1 to TRBJ1-4; D uncertain. The clonotype originates from an adult in good health. CDR3 sequence (DNA): TGCAGCGCCTTAGGGTCTGCGACTAATGAAAAACTGTTTTTT. It is translated as CSALGSATNEKLFF. Full variable domain (rest looked up from reference TRBV29-1 and TRBJ1-4): SAVISQKPSRDICQRGTSLTIQCQVDSQVTMMFWYRQQPGQSLTLIATANQGSEATYESGFVIDKFPISRPNLTFSTLTVSNMSPEDSSIYLCSALGSATNEKLFFGSGTQLSVL.